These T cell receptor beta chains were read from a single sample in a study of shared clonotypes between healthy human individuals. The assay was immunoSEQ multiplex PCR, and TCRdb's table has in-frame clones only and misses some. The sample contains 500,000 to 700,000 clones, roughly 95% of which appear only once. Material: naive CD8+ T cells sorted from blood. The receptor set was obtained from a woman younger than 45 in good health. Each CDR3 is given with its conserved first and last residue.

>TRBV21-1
CASSKYCGGTGELFF
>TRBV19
CASQTDTTNMNTEAFF
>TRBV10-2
CASSFLAGGYNEQFF
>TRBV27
CASSLGTSGRAANEQFF
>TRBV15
CATSRDIGPYEQYF
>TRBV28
CASSLTRGGGELFF
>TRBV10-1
CASSGPIETGTTEAFF
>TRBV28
CASSRGPSSYEQYF
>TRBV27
CASSSRGNEQYF
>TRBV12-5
CASGFSPSGRTDTQYF
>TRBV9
CASSFGIGQGASEAFF
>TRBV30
CACLRDRSYEQYF
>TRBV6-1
CASSEAAGAYEQYF
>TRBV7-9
CASSELLASEQFF
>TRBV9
CASSGTGGTTEAFF
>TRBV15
CATGGLAGGSDTQYF
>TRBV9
CASSVGDVHSGANVLTF
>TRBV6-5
CASGIVVAGAYGYTF
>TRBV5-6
CASSASGTGEFEQYF
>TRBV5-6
CASSPGLAGIETQYF
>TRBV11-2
CASSSAWSIQETQYF
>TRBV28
CASSWGRDTGELFF
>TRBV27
CASSLSVGGPLVSSAGELFF
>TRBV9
CASSASGTDMNTEAFF
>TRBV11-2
CASSLDIRVAGATYEQYF
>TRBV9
CASSKRDRGHEQYF
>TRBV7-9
CASSLGAGDTEAFF
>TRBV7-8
CASSLDSLETQYF
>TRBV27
CASSSGPSYEQYF
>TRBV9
CASSPGGYEQYF
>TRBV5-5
CASSLTSYEQYF
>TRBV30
CAWSDPTVEKLFF
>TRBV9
CASSVEGGLYTDTQYF
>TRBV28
CASSLQGGEIGTEAFF
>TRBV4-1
CASSFLAGDSVYEQYF
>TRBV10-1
CASSSMNEAFF
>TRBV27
CASSLRMNTEAFF
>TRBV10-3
CAISETSGRPDTQYF
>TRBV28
CASSLNQPQHF
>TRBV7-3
CASSLIAGENTGELFF
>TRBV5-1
CASSLTTDYEQYF
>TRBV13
CASSLKLGTETYEQYF
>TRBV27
CASSSGGGSYEQYF
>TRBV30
CAWSARGYEQFF
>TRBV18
CASSPKLEARVNEQFF
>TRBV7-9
CASSPPGSPNTGELFF
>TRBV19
CASSIRAGIIVPSTMNTEAFF
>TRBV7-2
CASSLAGGPYSYNEQFF
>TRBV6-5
CASKEAAYNEQFF
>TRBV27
CASSAGTGTYEQYF
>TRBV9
CASSVGGKVNEQYF
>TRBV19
CASSIYAGGEQFF
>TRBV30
CAWSGTAQHEQFF